Presented here are 5 T cell receptor beta chains from one specimen sequenced in a study of T cell responses to AZD1222 COVID-19 vaccine. Repertoires were generated with immunoSEQ multiplex PCR, while TCRdb's copy carries only in-frame clones and drops some. The repertoire holds more than 150,000 clones, with 80% to 95% as singletons. Source: peripheral blood, taken on day 0 of AZD1222 vaccination. The source of these receptors is an adult in good health.

This sequence joins TRBV7-2 and TRBJ1-1; possibly TRBD1 for D (5 bases). CDR1 is SGHTA and CDR2 is FQGNSA in the germline V gene. V dropped 4 bases and J dropped 4 bases, with 19 bases sitting between them. The CDR3 covers 16 residues. Here the CDR3 reads CASSWGVGGGGTEAFF. Written as DNA, the CDR3 is TGTGCCAGCAGCTGGGGTGTTGGGGGGGGAGGCACTGAAGCTTTCTTT.

The chain recombines TRBV15 with TRBJ2-5; D remains ambiguous. CDR3 size: 12 residues. Deletions cut 0 bases from V and 5 bases from J, with 4 bases between. Germline values: CDR1 LNHNV, CDR2 YYDKDF (reference sequence). CDR3 sequence reads: CATSRDGETQYF. In nucleotides, the CDR3 is TGTGCCACCAGCAGAGATGGGGAGACCCAGTACTTC.

Concerning this clone: This specimen includes other DNA sequences encoding the same CDR3. The chain employs TRBV2 and TRBJ1-5; 7 nucleotides match TRBD1. V lost 5 bases and J lost 4; bases outside the gene matches: 2. The CDR3 covers 13 residues. Germline V lookup: CDR1 SNHLY, CDR2 FYNNEI. In DNA, the CDR3 is TGTGCCAGCAGTCGGGACAGTAATCAGCCCCAGCATTTT. This translates into CASSRDSNQPQHF.

This chain links TRBV5-1 with TRBJ1-5, with a weak D call TRBD1 (5 bases). Trimming removed 0 bases at V and 4 bases at J, with 14 bases between. Germline CDR1 SGHRS, CDR2 YFSETQ. The CDR3 consists of 16 residues. Written as DNA, the CDR3 is TGCGCCAGCAGCTTGGCCTCCGGAGGGGATAATCAGCCCCAGCATTTT. Protein product: CASSLASGGDNQPQHF.

V gene TRBV19 combines with J gene TRBJ1-1; possible D gene TRBD1, 5 bases. The CDR3 consists of 14 residues. Germline CDR1 reads LNHDA; CDR2 reads SQIVND (reference sequence). Trimming stripped 1 base from V and 4 bases from J, with 10 bases between. The DNA for the CDR3 is TGTGCCAGTAGTATAGCAGGGCTCCCCACTGAAGCTTTCTTT. This sequence encodes CASSIAGLPTEAFF.